The next 13 T cell receptor beta chains were all read from a single sample in a study of CD8 T cells in Susac syndrome. An input of about 0.5 to 1 ug of RNA was subjected to reverse transcription using random hexamers. A single record per CDR3 protein comes from TCRdb applying MiXCR to the immunoSEQ multiplex PCR reads. In the table there are around 130,000 distinct CDR3 sequences, about 95% of which are singletons. Sequencing input: CD4+ T cells from PBMCs. Receptor source: a human donor in good health.

The chain joins TRBV28 to TRBJ2-5; perhaps TRBD2 as D (6 bases). The CDR3 is made up of 14 amino acids. Looked up from germline, CDR1 is MDHEN and CDR2 is SYDVKM. With 5 bases removed from V and 5 bases from J, the gap between germline ends came to 15 bases. CDR3: CASSRGSKRETQYF. CDR3 DNA sequence: TGTGCCAGCAGTCGGGGGTCTAAGAGGGAGACCCAGTACTTC.

The chain combines TRBV20-1 with TRBJ2-5, with 9 bases aligning to TRBD1. The V gene end was trimmed by 6 bases and the J gene end by 2 bases; junction bases not matched to a gene: 7. The CDR3 is 14 amino acids. Germline values: CDR1 DFQATT, CDR2 SNEGSKA (reference sequence). The CDR3 here is CSARTGQGQETQYF. The CDR3 nucleotides are TGCAGTGCCCGAACGGGACAGGGTCAAGAGACCCAGTACTTC.

J is TRBJ1-5 and V is TRBV3-1; D call uncertain. Trimming took off 4 bases at V and 8 bases at J, with 12 bases between the two ends. The CDR3 is made up of 13 amino acids. In germline, CDR1 is LGHDT, CDR2 YNNKEL (reference sequence). CDR3 DNA sequence: TGTGCCAGCAGCCCGAGCGCTTCGGAGCCCCAGCATTTT. It yields the protein CASSPSASEPQHF.

The V gene is TRBV27, the J gene TRBJ1-2; D uncertain. V lost 6 bases to trimming and J lost 0 bases, with 8 bases between them. CDR3 size: 13 residues. CDR1 MNHEY and CDR2 SMNVEV come from the germline V gene (reference sequence). Here the CDR3 DNA reads TGTGCCAGCAGGGGAACAGCTAACTATGGCTACACCTTC. Its protein product is CASRGTANYGYTF.

This chain links TRBV7-2 with TRBJ2-2, with 13 bases matching TRBD2. Unmatched junction bases numbered 7, after V lost 6 bases and J lost 6 bases. The CDR3 extends over 16 amino acids. Germline-derived CDR1 and CDR2 are SGHTA and FQGNSA. For the CDR3, the DNA is TGTGCCAGCAGTGGACTAGCGGGAGTGGTGCCCGGGGAGCTGTTTTTT. Protein sequence: CASSGLAGVVPGELFF.

This sequence joins TRBV12-3 or TRBV12-4 and TRBJ2-5; no clear D. The V end lost 3 bases, the J end lost 5 bases, and 13 bases lay between the germline ends. CDR3 length equals 14 residues. CDR3 sequence reads: CASSLDNYLETQYF. In DNA, the CDR3 is TGTGCCAGCAGTTTGGATAACTATCTGGAGACCCAGTACTTC.

This clonotype was recorded only once. As DNA, the CDR3 is TGTGCCAGCAGTTCGAACCAGCTATGGTACTTC. Translating it yields CASSSNQLWYF. The J gene is TRBJ2-4, the V gene TRBV28; no clear D gene. Germline values: CDR1 MDHEN, CDR2 SYDVKM. This CDR3 has 11 amino acids. Trimming took off 4 bases at V and 15 bases at J, with 13 bases between the two ends.

The chain recombines TRBV12-3 or TRBV12-4 with TRBJ2-1; the D is unclear. This CDR3 has 13 amino acids. Deletions cut 7 bases from V and 6 bases from J, with 13 bases between. CDR3 coding DNA: TGTGCCAGCATGTGGACGGTGTCCAATGAGCAGTTCTTC. Amino acids: CASMWTVSNEQFF.

J is TRBJ2-3 and V is TRBV3-1, with TRBD2 matching over 8 bases. Losses at the gene ends were 2 bases for V and 2 bases for J; bases not matched to a gene: 9. CDR1 and CDR2 from the germline V gene are LGHDT and YNNKEL (reference sequence). CDR3 length equals 17 residues. The DNA for the CDR3 is TGTGCCAGCAGCCAACGACCGCCAGCGGGAGCCACAGATACGCAGTATTTT. Protein sequence: CASSQRPPAGATDTQYF.

The chain carries TRBV27 and TRBJ2-7; the D is unclear. CDR1 and CDR2 (germline): MNHEY, SMNVEV (reference sequence). The length of the CDR3 is 14 residues. The germline V and J ends were trimmed by 8 bases and 2 bases, with 16 bases remaining between them. The CDR3 region is CASATLYRAYEQYF. The CDR3 nucleotides read TGTGCCAGCGCGACACTTTACCGAGCCTACGAGCAGTACTTC.

The chain employs TRBV3-1 and TRBJ1-4; 11 positions match TRBD1. Germline CDR1 LGHDT, CDR2 YNNKEL (reference sequence). J was trimmed by 7 bases and V by 8 bases; bases with no gene match: 3. The length of the CDR3 is 13 residues. The CDR3 protein is CASGDRGTEKLFF. CDR3 bases: TGTGCCAGCGGGGACAGGGGGACTGAAAAACTGTTTTTT. Combining the CDR3 with reference TRBV3-1 and TRBJ1-4 gives the whole variable domain DTAVSQTPKYLVTQMGNDKSIKCEQNLGHDTMYWYKQDSKKFLKIMFSYNNKELIINETVPNRFSPKSPDKAHLNLHINSLELGDSAVYFCASGDRGTEKLFFGSGTQLSVL.

This clonotype is a singleton in its sample. The chain is built from TRBV3-1 and TRBJ1-4; D gene ambiguous. Per the germline V gene, CDR1 is LGHDT and CDR2 is YNNKEL (reference sequence). Trimming removed 4 bases at V and 12 bases at J, with 12 bases between. There are 12 residues in the CDR3. The CDR3: CASSLPGVELFF. In DNA form, the CDR3 reads TGTGCCAGCAGCCTCCCGGGCGTAGAACTGTTTTTT.

DNA for the CDR3: TGTGCCAGTAGTATAAAGCGAGAGCAGTTCTTC. It encodes CASSIKREQFF. V usage is TRBV19 and J usage is TRBJ2-1; D uncertain. This CDR3 has 11 residues. The V gene's germline CDR1 is LNHDA and CDR2 SQIVND (reference sequence). V lost 2 bases and J lost 10, with 6 bases in between. The whole variable domain, filled in from reference TRBV19 and TRBJ2-1, reads DGGITQSPKYLFRKEGQNVTLSCEQNLNHDAMYWYRQDPGQGLRLIYYSQIVNDFQKGDIAEGYSVSREKKESFPLTVTSAQKNPTAFYLCASSIKREQFFGPGTRLTVL.